The 26 T cell receptor beta chains given below trace back to one sample, sequenced in a study of vaccination effects on CD4 cells after COVID-19. No cognate antigen is known for these TCRs. TCRdb keeps only in-frame clones here, not all; method: immunoSEQ multiplex PCR. This table holds 67,000 or so clones, about 86% found once. Within the ViraFEST assay, antigen-specific CD4+ T cells underwent expansion with viral peptide pools prior to sequencing. CD4+ T cell isolation took place after 10 days of culture. Each person got two doses of an mRNA SARS-CoV-2 vaccine, BNT162b2 or mRNA-1273. Material: CD4+ T cells from PBMCs cultured with HCoV-229E spike peptides, obtained after COVID-19 vaccination. The receptors derive from a human donor who received a COVID-19 vaccine.

In nucleotides, the CDR3 is TGTGCCAGCAGCAGAATACTAGCGGGGGGCGGGGCGGCCACAGATACGCAGTATTTT. It is translated as CASSRILAGGGAATDTQYF. The genes are TRBV9 and TRBJ2-3; 12 nucleotides match TRBD2. Trimming cost V 4 bases and J 2 bases; bases outside gene matches: 14. The CDR3 length is 19 residues. Germline CDR1 SGDLS, CDR2 YYNGEE.

The chain links TRBV19 to TRBJ2-5; D perhaps matches TRBD2 (5 bases). Trimming left V 5 bases short and J 5 bases short, with 18 bases between. This CDR3 is 15 amino acids long. Per the germline V gene, CDR1 is LNHDA and CDR2 is SQIVND (reference sequence). The CDR3 nucleotides read TGTGCCAGTAGTCTTCAGGCAAACACGGGGGAGACCCAGTACTTC. Protein sequence: CASSLQANTGETQYF.

The chain couples TRBV5-4 to TRBJ2-5; TRBD2 is a possible D gene (5 bases). V lost 3 bases, J lost 3 bases, and 15 bases lay in between. Germline CDR1 is SGHNT and CDR2 is YYREEE (reference sequence). CDR3 length: 15 residues. The CDR3 protein is CASSSPAGLKETQYF. The CDR3, as DNA: TGTGCCAGCAGCTCACCCGCCGGACTTAAAGAGACCCAGTACTTC.

The chain is built from TRBV21-1 and TRBJ2-7. TRBV21-1 is a documented pseudogene. The CDR3 spans 14 residues. The CDR3 loop is CASSMGLWFHEQYV. In nucleotides, the CDR3 is TGTGCCAGCAGCATGGGGTTGTGGTTCCACGAGCAGTACGTC.

The chain joins TRBV2 to TRBJ2-1; tentatively, D is TRBD1 or TRBD2 (5 bases each). CDR1 SNHLY and CDR2 FYNNEI come from the germline V gene. CDR3 length: 15 residues. Deletions cut 5 bases from V and 0 bases from J, with 11 bases between. CDR3 DNA sequence: TGTGCCAGCAGTCTCTCAGGGAGCTCCTACAATGAGCAGTTCTTC. Protein: CASSLSGSSYNEQFF.

The CDR3 loop is CASSRRGQETQYF. The CDR3 DNA reads TGTGCCAGCAGCCGTCGTGGCCAAGAGACCCAGTACTTC. This chain joins TRBV7-2 and TRBJ2-5; D is ambiguous. The CDR3 totals 13 residues. The V gene's germline CDR1 is SGHTA and CDR2 FQGNSA. V dropped 5 bases and J dropped 1 base, with 8 bases sitting between them. Together with reference TRBV7-2 and TRBJ2-5, the CDR3 gives the full variable domain: GAGVSQSPSNKVTEKGKDVELRCDPISGHTALYWYRQSLGQGLEFLIYFQGNSAPDKSGLPSDRFSAERTGGSVSTLTIQRTQQEDSAVYLCASSRRGQETQYFGPGTRLLVL.

The chain has TRBV10-2 and TRBJ1-2; 9 nucleotides align to TRBD1. V dropped 6 bases and J dropped 8; count of bases not matched to a gene: 7. This CDR3 is built from 13 residues. The germline V gene has CDR1 WSHSY and CDR2 SAAADI. The CDR3 region is CASRGGTGRGYTF. In DNA, the CDR3 is TGCGCCAGCAGAGGGGGGACAGGGCGCGGCTACACCTTC.

The chain combines TRBV2 with TRBJ2-3; unclear D gene. This CDR3 is 14 amino acids long. Trimming cost V 7 bases and J 2 bases, with 13 bases left between them. CDR1 and CDR2 from the germline V gene are SNHLY and FYNNEI. CDR3 loop: CASKNGPTTDTQYF. CDR3 bases: TGTGCCAGCAAAAACGGGCCCACCACAGATACGCAGTATTTT. The whole variable domain, filled in from reference TRBV2 and TRBJ2-3, reads EPEVTQTPSHQVTQMGQEVILRCVPISNHLYFYWYRQILGQKVEFLVSFYNNEISEKSEIFDDQFSVERPDGSNFTLKIRSTKLEDSAMYFCASKNGPTTDTQYFGPGTRLTVL.

This rearrangement joins TRBV5-6 to TRBJ1-4, with 9 nucleotides matching TRBD1. The CDR3 contains 16 residues. Trimming took 1 base from V and 5 from J; bases not matched to a gene: 6. The germline gives CDR1 SGHDT, CDR2 YYEEEE. This chain's CDR3 is CASSLLGQGRNEKLFF. DNA for the CDR3: TGTGCCAGCAGCTTGTTAGGACAGGGGAGGAATGAAAAACTGTTTTTT.

The chain joins TRBV7-2 to TRBJ1-1; no definite D call. V lost 5 bases and J lost 0, with 13 bases in between. Germline CDR1 is SGHTA and CDR2 is FQGNSA. This CDR3 comprises 15 residues. CDR3 coding DNA: TGTGCCAGCAGCCCTAGACTAGCTATGAACACTGAAGCTTTCTTT. Its translation is CASSPRLAMNTEAFF.

With respect to this clone: Other DNA sequences in the sample encode the same CDR3. The genes are TRBV28 and TRBJ2-7; D is undetermined. Trimming took off 7 bases at V and 0 bases at J, with 10 bases between the two ends. The CDR3 length is 13 residues. The germline V gene encodes CDR1 MDHEN and CDR2 SYDVKM. The CDR3 DNA sequence: TGTGCCAGCAATCAAGGGTTCTCCTACGAGCAGTACGTC. This encodes CASNQGFSYEQYV.

J is TRBJ1-3 and V is TRBV27, with D uncertain. V was cut by 2 bases and J by 3 bases, with 8 bases left in between. This CDR3 contains 14 residues. CDR1 is MNHEY, CDR2 SMNVEV, per germline (reference sequence). Written as DNA, the CDR3 is TGTGCCAGCAGTTTACATCGGGGTGGAAACACCATATATTTT. Translating gives CASSLHRGGNTIYF.

This rearrangement joins TRBV5-1 to TRBJ1-5; 9 bases fit TRBD1. The CDR3 extends over 16 amino acids. Trimming cost V 0 bases and J 1 base; bases outside gene matches: 2. Per the germline V gene, CDR1 is SGHRS and CDR2 is YFSETQ. Here the CDR3 DNA reads TGCGCCAGCAGCTTGGGGACAGGGGCGAGCAATCAGCCCCAGCATTTT. Translating it yields CASSLGTGASNQPQHF.

This chain uses TRBV6-5 with TRBJ2-1; D might be TRBD1 or TRBD2, each matching 5 bases. The CDR3 contains 16 residues. Germline-derived CDR1 and CDR2 are MNHEY and SVGAGI. Trimming shortened V by 6 bases and J by 0 bases, and 15 bases separated the two germline ends. The CDR3 region has the DNA TGTGCCAGCAGATACCGAGAGGGGAGCTCCTACAATGAGCAGTTCTTC. Protein product: CASRYREGSSYNEQFF.

J is TRBJ1-1 and V is TRBV6-2 or TRBV6-3, with D possibly matching TRBD1 (5 bases). V was pared by 5 bases and J by 3 bases, with 7 bases between. CDR3 length: 12 residues. CDR1 and CDR2 from the germline V gene are MNHEY and SVGEGT. The CDR3 DNA follows: TGTGCCAGCAGTCGAGGGGACACTGAAGCTTTCTTT. As protein: CASSRGDTEAFF.

The V and J genes are TRBV27 and TRBJ1-4; D is ambiguous. Germline assignment: CDR1 MNHEY and CDR2 SMNVEV (reference sequence). Trimming shortened V by 6 bases and J by 4 bases, and 9 bases separated the two germline ends. The CDR3 sequence is 13 residues long. The CDR3 DNA is TGTGCCAGCAGGGCGGGGATTAATGAAAAACTGTTTTTT. Translation gives CASRAGINEKLFF.

J is TRBJ1-2 and V is TRBV7-2, with D perhaps matching TRBD1 (5 bases). Trimming cost V 10 bases and J 2 bases, with 14 bases left between them. Germline V gene lookup returns CDR1 SGHTA and CDR2 FQGNSA. The CDR3 loop spans 13 amino acids. Written as DNA, the CDR3 is TGTGCCATCACGCAGGGAAGGAACTATGGCTACACCTTC. Its protein product is CAITQGRNYGYTF.

The chain recombines TRBV30 with TRBJ2-3; a weak D match, TRBD2 (6 bases). This CDR3 region has 14 residues. Between the trimmed V and J ends, which lost 3 bases and 0 bases, there was a span of 10 bases. Germline V gene lookup returns CDR1 GTSNPN and CDR2 SVGIG (reference sequence). The CDR3 region has the DNA TGTGCCTGGAGGCGTGGGGGGAGCACAGATACGCAGTATTTT. This encodes CAWRRGGSTDTQYF.

The V gene is TRBV14, the J gene TRBJ2-6, with 7 bases matching TRBD1. Per the germline V gene, CDR1 is SGHDN and CDR2 is FVKESK. This CDR3 spans 16 amino acids. V gave up 1 base and J gave up 2 bases; unmatched junction bases: 2. CDR3 protein: CASSQGQGAGANVLTF. DNA of the CDR3: TGTGCCAGCAGCCAAGGACAGGGCGCTGGGGCCAACGTCCTGACTTTC.

The chain combines TRBV27 with TRBJ1-1, with D possibly being TRBD1 (5 bases). V lost 4 bases and J lost 5, with 17 bases in between. This CDR3 is built from 15 residues. CDR1 is MNHEY, CDR2 SMNVEV, per germline (reference sequence). The CDR3 here is CASSSSRRGGTEAFF. The CDR3 nucleotides are TGTGCCAGCAGTTCCAGCCGGCGGGGCGGAACTGAAGCTTTCTTT.

The gene calls are TRBV28 and TRBJ1-2, with 10 bases lining up with TRBD1. Looked up from germline, CDR1 is MDHEN and CDR2 is SYDVKM. V was pared by 5 bases and J by 3 bases, with 3 bases of the junction left unmatched. The length of the CDR3 is 14 residues. The CDR3 reads CASSTTGGDYGYTF. CDR3 coding DNA: TGTGCCAGCAGTACGACAGGGGGCGACTATGGCTACACCTTC.

V usage is TRBV12-3 or TRBV12-4 and J usage is TRBJ1-2; possible D gene TRBD1, 5 bases. The CDR3 runs to 13 residues. V dropped 3 bases and J dropped 4 bases, with 9 bases sitting between them. Here the CDR3 reads CASSLEGLYGYTF. The DNA for the CDR3 is TGTGCCAGCAGTTTGGAGGGACTCTATGGCTACACCTTC.

The genes are TRBV11-2 and TRBJ1-3, with no clear D. This CDR3 contains 15 residues. Trimming removed 1 base at V and 0 bases at J, with 7 bases between. Germline lookup yields CDR1 SGHAT and CDR2 FQNNGV. CDR3 sequence (DNA): TGTGCCAGCAGCTTAGCTCAGGTCTCTGGAAACACCATATATTTT. Translated, it gives CASSLAQVSGNTIYF.

The chain links TRBV11-2 to TRBJ1-2; D not resolved. V dropped 0 bases and J dropped 2 bases, with 4 bases sitting between them. Germline V gene data show CDR1 as SGHAT and CDR2 as FQNNGV. CDR3 length: 13 amino acids. The CDR3 coding sequence is TGTGCCAGCAGCTTAGACGGGAACTATGGCTACACCTTC. This translates into CASSLDGNYGYTF.

This sequence joins TRBV10-2 and TRBJ2-2; D is ambiguous. Trimming shortened V by 4 bases and J by 2 bases, and 8 bases separated the two germline ends. Germline values: CDR1 WSHSY, CDR2 SAAADI. CDR3 length: 14 residues. The CDR3 region is CASSVEANTGELFF. CDR3 coding DNA: TGCGCCAGCAGTGTAGAGGCCAACACCGGGGAGCTGTTTTTT.

This clone rates as medium-sized. The V call is TRBV5-6, the J call TRBJ2-7, with D possibly being TRBD1 or TRBD2 (5 bases each). V lost 7 bases to trimming and J lost 0 bases, with 14 bases between them. From germline, CDR1 is SGHDT and CDR2 YYEEEE. The CDR3 has 14 amino acids. The CDR3 reads CASRDGTSSYEQYV. DNA for the CDR3: TGTGCCAGCCGGGACGGAACCTCCTCCTACGAGCAGTACGTC.